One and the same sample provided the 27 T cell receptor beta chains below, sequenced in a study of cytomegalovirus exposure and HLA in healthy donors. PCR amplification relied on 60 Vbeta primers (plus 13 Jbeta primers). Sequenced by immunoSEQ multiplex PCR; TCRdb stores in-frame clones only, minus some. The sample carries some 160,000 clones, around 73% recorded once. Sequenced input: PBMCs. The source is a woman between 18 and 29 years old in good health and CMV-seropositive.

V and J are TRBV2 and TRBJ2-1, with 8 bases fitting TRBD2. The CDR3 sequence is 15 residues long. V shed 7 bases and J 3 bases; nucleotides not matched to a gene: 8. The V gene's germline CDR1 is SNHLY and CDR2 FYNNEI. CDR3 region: CASITKRGSYNEQFF. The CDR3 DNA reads TGTGCCAGCATTACCAAGCGGGGGAGCTACAATGAGCAGTTCTTC. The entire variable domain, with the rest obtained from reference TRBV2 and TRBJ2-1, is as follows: EPEVTQTPSHQVTQMGQEVILRCVPISNHLYFYWYRQILGQKVEFLVSFYNNEISEKSEIFDDQFSVERPDGSNFTLKIRSTKLEDSAMYFCASITKRGSYNEQFFGPGTRLTVL.

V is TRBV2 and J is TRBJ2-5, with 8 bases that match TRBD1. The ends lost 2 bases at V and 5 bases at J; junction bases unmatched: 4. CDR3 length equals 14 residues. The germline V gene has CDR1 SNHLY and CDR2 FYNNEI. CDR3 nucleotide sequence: TGTGCCAGCAGTGAAAACAGGGGGTATGAGACCCAGTACTTC. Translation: CASSENRGYETQYF.

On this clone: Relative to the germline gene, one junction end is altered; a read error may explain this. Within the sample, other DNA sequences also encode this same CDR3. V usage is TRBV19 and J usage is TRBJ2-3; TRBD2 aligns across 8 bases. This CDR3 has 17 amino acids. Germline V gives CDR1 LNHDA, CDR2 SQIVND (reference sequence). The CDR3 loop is CASSSTGGATGTDTQYF. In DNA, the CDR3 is TGTGCTAGTAGTAGTACGGGGGGGGCCACTGGGACAGATACGCAGTATTTT.

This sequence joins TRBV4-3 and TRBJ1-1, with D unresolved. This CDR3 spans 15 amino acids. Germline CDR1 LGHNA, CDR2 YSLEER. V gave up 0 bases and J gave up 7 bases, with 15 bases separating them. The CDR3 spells CASSQDKGSGYEAFF. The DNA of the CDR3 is TGCGCCAGCAGCCAAGATAAAGGTTCGGGATATGAAGCTTTCTTT.

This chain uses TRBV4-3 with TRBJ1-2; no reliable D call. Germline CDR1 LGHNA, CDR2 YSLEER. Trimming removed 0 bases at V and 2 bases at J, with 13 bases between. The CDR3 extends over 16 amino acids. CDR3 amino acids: CASSQDRSGLNYGYTF. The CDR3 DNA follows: TGCGCCAGCAGCCAAGATAGGTCAGGCCTAAACTATGGCTACACCTTC.

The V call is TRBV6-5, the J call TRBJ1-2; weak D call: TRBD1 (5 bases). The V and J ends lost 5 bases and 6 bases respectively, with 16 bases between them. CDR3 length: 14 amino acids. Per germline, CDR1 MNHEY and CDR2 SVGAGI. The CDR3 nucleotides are TGTGCCAGCAGTCGTCCGGGGACTGACGATGGCTACACCTTC. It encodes CASSRPGTDDGYTF.

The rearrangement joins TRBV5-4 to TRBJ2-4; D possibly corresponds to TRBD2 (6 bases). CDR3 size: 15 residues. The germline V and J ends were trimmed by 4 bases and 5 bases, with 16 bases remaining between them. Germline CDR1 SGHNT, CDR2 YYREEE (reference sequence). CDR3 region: CASSRDLWGENIQYF. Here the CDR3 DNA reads TGTGCCAGCAGCCGAGACCTTTGGGGGGAAAACATTCAGTACTTC.

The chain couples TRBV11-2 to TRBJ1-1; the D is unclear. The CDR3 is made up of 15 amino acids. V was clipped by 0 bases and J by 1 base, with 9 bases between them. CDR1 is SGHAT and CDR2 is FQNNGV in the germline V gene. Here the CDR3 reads CASSLDEAPNTEAFF. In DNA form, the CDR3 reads TGTGCCAGCAGCTTAGACGAGGCTCCGAACACTGAAGCTTTCTTT. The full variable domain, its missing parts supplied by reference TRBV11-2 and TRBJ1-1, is EAGVAQSPRYKIIEKRQSVAFWCNPISGHATLYWYQQILGQGPKLLIQFQNNGVVDDSQLPKDRFSAERLKGVDSTLKIQPAKLEDSAVYLCASSLDEAPNTEAFFGQGTRLTVV.

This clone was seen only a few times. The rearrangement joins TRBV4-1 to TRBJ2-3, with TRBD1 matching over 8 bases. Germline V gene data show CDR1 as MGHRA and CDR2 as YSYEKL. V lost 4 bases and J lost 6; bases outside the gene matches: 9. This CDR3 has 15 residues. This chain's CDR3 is CASSLRDRLYDTQYF. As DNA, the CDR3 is TGCGCCAGCAGCCTCCGGGACAGGCTCTACGATACGCAGTATTTT.

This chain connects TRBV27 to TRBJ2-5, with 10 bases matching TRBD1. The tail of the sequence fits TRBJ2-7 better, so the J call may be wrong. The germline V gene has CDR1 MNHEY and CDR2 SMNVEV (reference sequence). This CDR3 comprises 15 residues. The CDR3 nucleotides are TGTGCCAGCAGTTCAACGGGACAGGGGACCTACGAGCAGTACTTC. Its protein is CASSSTGQGTYEQYF.

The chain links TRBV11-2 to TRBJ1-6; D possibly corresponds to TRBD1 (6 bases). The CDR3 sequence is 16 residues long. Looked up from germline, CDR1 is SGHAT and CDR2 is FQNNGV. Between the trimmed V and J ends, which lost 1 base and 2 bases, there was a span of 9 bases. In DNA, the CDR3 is TGTGCCAGCAGCTTAGGGGCAGGGGCCTATAATTCACCCCTCCACTTT. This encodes CASSLGAGAYNSPLHF.

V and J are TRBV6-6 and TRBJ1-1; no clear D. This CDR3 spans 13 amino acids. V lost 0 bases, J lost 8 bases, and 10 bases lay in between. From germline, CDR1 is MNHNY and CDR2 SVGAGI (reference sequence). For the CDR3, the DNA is TGTGCCAGCAGTTACTCGGAGGACGGGGAAGCTTTCTTT. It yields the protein CASSYSEDGEAFF.

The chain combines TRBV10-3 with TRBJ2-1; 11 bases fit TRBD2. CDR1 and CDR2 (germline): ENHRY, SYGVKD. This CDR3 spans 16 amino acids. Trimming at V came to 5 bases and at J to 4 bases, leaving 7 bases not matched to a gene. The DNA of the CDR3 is TGTGCCATCAGTAATAGCGGGGGGGCGGGGTACAATGAGCAGTTCTTC. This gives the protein CAISNSGGAGYNEQFF.

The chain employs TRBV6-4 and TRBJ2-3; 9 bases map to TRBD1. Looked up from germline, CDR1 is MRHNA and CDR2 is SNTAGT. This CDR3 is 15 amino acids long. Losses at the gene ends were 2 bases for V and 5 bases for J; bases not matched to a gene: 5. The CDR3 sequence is CASSDETGGVDTQYF. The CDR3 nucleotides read TGTGCCAGCAGTGACGAGACAGGGGGGGTAGATACGCAGTATTTT.

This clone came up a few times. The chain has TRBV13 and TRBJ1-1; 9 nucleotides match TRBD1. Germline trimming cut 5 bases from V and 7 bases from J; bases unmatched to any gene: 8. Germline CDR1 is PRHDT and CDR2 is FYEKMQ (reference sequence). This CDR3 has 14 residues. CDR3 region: CASSRMDRGDEAFF. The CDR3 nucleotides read TGTGCCAGCAGCCGGATGGACAGGGGTGATGAAGCTTTCTTT.

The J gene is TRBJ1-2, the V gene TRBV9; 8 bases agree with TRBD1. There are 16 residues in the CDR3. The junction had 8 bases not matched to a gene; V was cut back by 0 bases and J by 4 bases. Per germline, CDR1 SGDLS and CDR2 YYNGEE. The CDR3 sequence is CASSVDPGGRTYGYTF. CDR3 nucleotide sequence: TGTGCCAGCAGCGTAGATCCAGGGGGCCGAACCTATGGCTACACCTTC. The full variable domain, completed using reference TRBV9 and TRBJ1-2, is DSGVTQTPKHLITATGQRVTLRCSPRSGDLSVYWYQQSLDQGLQFLIQYYNGEERAKGNILERFSAQQFPDLHSELNLSSLELGDSALYFCASSVDPGGRTYGYTFGSGTRLTVV.

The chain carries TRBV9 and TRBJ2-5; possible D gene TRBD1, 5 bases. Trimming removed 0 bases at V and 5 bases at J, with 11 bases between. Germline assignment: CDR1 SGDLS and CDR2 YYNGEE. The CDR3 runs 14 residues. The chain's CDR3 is CASSVGQPGETQYF. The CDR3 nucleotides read TGTGCCAGCAGCGTAGGACAGCCCGGGGAGACCCAGTACTTC.

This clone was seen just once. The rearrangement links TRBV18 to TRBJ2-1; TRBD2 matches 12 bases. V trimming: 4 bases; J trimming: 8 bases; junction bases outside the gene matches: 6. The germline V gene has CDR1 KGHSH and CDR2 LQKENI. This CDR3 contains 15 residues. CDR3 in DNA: TGTGCCAGCTCACGCGCGACTAGCGGGGGTTATGAGCAGTTCTTC. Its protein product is CASSRATSGGYEQFF.

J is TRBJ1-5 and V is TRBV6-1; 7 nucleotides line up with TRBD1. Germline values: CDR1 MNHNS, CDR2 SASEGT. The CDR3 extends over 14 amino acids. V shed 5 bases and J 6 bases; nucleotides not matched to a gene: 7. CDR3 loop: CASSLTGDFQPQHF. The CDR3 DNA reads TGTGCCAGCAGTCTAACAGGGGATTTTCAGCCCCAGCATTTT.

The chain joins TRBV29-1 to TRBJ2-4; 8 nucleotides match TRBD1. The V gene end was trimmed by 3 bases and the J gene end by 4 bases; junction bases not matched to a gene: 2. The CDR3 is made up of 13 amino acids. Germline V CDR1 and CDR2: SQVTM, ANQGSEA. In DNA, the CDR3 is TGCAGCGTTGAGGGGACAGGAAAAAACATTCAGTACTTC. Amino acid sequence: CSVEGTGKNIQYF.

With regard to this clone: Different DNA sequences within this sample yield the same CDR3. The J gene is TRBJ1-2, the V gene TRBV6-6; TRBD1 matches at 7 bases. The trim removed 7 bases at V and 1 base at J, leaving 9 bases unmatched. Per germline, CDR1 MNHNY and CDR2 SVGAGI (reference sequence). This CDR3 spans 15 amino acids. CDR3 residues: CASTDGAGGNYGYTF. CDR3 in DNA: TGTGCCAGCACCGACGGGGCAGGGGGTAACTATGGCTACACCTTC.

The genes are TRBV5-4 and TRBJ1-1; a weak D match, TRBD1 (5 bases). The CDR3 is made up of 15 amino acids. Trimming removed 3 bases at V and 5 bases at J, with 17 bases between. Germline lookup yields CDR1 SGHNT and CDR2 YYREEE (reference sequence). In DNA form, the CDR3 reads TGTGCCAGCAGCTACGGGTCAGGGTGGGTTACTGAAGCTTTCTTT. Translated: CASSYGSGWVTEAFF. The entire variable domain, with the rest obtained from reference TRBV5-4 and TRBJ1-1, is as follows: ETGVTQSPTHLIKTRGQQVTLRCSSQSGHNTVSWYQQALGQGPQFIFQYYREEENGRGNFPPRFSGLQFPNYSSELNVNALELDDSALYLCASSYGSGWVTEAFFGQGTRLTVV.

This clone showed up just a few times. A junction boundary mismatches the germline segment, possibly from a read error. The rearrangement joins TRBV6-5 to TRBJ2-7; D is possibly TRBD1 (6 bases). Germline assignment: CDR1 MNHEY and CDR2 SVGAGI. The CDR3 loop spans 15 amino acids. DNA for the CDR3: TGTGCCAGCAGTTACTCGGAGACAGGCGCCTACGAGCAGTCCTTC. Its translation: CASSYSETGAYEQSF.

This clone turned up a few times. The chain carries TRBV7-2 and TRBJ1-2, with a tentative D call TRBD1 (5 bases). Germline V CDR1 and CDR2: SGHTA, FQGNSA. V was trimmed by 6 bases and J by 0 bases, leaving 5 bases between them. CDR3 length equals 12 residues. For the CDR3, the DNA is TGTGCCAGCAGACAGGCTAACTATGGCTACACCTTC. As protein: CASRQANYGYTF. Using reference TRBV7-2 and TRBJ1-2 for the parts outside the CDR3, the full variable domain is GAGVSQSPSNKVTEKGKDVELRCDPISGHTALYWYRQSLGQGLEFLIYFQGNSAPDKSGLPSDRFSAERTGGSVSTLTIQRTQQEDSAVYLCASRQANYGYTFGSGTRLTVV.

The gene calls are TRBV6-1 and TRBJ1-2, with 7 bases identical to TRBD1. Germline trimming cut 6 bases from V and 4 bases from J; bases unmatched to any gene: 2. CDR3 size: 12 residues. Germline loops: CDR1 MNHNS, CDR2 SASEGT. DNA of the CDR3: TGTGCCAGCAGGGGGACAGTCTATGGCTACACCTTC. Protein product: CASRGTVYGYTF.

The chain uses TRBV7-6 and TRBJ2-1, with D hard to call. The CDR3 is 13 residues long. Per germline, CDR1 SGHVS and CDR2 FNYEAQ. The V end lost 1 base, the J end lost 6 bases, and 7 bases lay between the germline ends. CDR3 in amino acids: CASSLGQVNEQFF. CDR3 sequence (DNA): TGTGCCAGCAGCTTAGGGCAGGTCAATGAGCAGTTCTTC.

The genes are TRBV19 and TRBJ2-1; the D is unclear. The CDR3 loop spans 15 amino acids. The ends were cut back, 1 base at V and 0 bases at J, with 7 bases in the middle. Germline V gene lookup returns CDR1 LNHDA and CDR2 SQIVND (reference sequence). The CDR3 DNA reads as TGTGCCAGTAGTATAGCTTACAGCTCCTACAATGAGCAGTTCTTC. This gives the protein CASSIAYSSYNEQFF.